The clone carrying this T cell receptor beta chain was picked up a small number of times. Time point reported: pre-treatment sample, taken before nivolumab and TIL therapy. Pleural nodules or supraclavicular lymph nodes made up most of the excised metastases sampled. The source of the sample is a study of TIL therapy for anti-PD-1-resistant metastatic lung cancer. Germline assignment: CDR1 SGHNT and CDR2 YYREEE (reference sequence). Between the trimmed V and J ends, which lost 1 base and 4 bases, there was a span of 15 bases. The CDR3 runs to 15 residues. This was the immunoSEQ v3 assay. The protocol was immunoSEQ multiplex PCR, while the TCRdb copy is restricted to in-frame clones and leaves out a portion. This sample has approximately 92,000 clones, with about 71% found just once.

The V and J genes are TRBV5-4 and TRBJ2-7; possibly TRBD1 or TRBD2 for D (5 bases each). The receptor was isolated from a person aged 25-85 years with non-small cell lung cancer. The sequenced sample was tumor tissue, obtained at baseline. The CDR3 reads CASSLFGTDSYEQYF. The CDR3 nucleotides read TGTGCCAGCAGCTTGTTCGGGACGGATAGTTACGAGCAGTACTTC.